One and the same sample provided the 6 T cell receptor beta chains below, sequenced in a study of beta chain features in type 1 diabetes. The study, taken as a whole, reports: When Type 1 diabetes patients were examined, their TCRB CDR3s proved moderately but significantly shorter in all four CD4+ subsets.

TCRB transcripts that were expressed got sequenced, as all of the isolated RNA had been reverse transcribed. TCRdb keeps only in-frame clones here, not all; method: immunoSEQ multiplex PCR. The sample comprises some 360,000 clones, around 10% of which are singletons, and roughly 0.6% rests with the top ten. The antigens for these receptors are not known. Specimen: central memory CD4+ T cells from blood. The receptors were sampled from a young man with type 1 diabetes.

The CDR3: CASSSQGGEAFF. In DNA, the CDR3 is TGTGCCAGCAGTTCGCAGGGCGGGGAAGCTTTCTTT. The rearrangement joins TRBV6-5 to TRBJ1-1; D perhaps matches TRBD1 (5 bases). Trimming took off 4 bases at V and 8 bases at J, with 11 bases between the two ends. Germline assignment: CDR1 MNHEY and CDR2 SVGAGI. CDR3 length: 12 amino acids.

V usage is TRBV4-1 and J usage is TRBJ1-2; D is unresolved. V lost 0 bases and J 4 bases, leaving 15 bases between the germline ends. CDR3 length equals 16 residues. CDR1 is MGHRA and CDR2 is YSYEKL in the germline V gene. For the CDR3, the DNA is TGCGCCAGCAGCCAAGATTCGGCCCAGAGCGTCTATGGCTACACCTTC. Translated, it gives CASSQDSAQSVYGYTF.

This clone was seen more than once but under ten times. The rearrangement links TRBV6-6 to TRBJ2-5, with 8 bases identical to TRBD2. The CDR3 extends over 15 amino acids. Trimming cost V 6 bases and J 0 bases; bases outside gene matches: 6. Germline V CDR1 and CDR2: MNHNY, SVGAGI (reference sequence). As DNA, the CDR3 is TGTGCCAGCAGCCCTCGGGAGGGATACCAAGAGACCCAGTACTTC. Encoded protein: CASSPREGYQETQYF.

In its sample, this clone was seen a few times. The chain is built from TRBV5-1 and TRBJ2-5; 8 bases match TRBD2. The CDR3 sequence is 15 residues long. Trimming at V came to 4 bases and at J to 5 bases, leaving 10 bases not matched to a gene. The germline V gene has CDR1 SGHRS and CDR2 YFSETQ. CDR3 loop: CASSPTGTRYETQYF. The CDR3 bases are TGCGCCAGCAGCCCGACCGGGACTAGGTATGAGACCCAGTACTTC.

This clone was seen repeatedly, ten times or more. The CDR3 sequence is CASSLVLGNEQYF. The CDR3 DNA reads as TGTGCCAGCAGCTTAGTCTTGGGGAACGAGCAGTACTTC. The V gene is TRBV7-9, the J gene TRBJ2-7; D remains ambiguous. The CDR3 contains 13 residues. From germline, CDR1 is SEHNR and CDR2 FQNEAQ (reference sequence). Trimming left V 1 base short and J 5 bases short, with 9 bases between.

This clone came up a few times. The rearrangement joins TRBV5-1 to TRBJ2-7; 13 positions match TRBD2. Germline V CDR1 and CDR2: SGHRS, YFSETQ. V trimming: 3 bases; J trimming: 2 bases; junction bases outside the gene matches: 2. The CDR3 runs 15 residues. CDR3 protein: CASSWGLAGPYEQYF. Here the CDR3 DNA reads TGCGCCAGCAGCTGGGGACTAGCGGGACCCTACGAGCAGTACTTC.